This T cell receptor (beta chain) was sequenced for a study of blood T cell repertoires in COVID-19. About the study: Samples representing acute and convalescent COVID-19 were sourced from the United States, Italy and Spain.

The study assigned cohorts using participant-reported clinical history. Donors of Cohort 3 who recovered were those that had two negative PCRs, clearance, or symptom resolution. The CDR3 length is 11 residues. Germline loops: CDR1 MNHEY, CDR2 SVGAGI. The V and J ends lost 6 bases and 11 bases respectively, with 13 bases between them. This clone was detected only once. Profiled with immunoSEQ multiplex PCR; TCRdb holds only in-frame clones, not every one. The table records 230,000 or so clones, 88% of them present only once. Sequencing was done on a sample of PBMCs or T cells enriched from blood (not recorded which). This TCR was sampled from a woman aged 30 to 39 who had recovered from COVID-19. The chain joins TRBV6-5 to TRBJ1-1, with D possibly being TRBD1 (6 bases). CDR3 coding DNA: TGTGCCAGCAGCTCTTCCCAGGGGGCTTTCTTT. Protein product: CASSSSQGAFF.